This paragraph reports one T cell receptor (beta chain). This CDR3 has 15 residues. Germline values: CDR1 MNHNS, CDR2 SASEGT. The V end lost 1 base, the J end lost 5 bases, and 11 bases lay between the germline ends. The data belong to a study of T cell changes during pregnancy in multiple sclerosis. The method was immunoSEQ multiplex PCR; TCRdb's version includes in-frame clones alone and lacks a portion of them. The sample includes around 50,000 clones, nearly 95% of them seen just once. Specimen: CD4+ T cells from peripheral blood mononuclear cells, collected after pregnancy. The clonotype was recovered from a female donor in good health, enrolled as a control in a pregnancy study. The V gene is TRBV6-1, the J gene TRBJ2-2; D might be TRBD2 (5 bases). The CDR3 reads CASSEVVALTGELFF. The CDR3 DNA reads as TGTGCCAGCAGTGAAGTTGTAGCGTTAACCGGGGAGCTGTTTTTT.